Reported below is one T cell receptor (beta chain). This sample stems from a study of cytomegalovirus exposure and HLA in healthy donors. PCR was performed using 60 Vbeta and 13 Jbeta primers. Produced via immunoSEQ multiplex PCR; TCRdb's table is partial and in-frame only. The sample lists 150,000 to 200,000 clones, about 79% occurring once. Germline V lookup: CDR1 SGHDT, CDR2 YYEEEE. Trimming removed 3 bases from V and 2 bases from J; junction bases left unmatched: 5. This CDR3 is built from 16 residues. Sequencing was carried out using PBMCs. The chain couples TRBV5-6 to TRBJ2-1; TRBD2 matches at 10 bases. The receptor was derived from a man between 40 and 49 years old in good health and CMV-seropositive. The CDR3 reads CASSSVAGGPYNEQFF. The CDR3 coding sequence is TGTGCCAGCAGCTCGGTAGCGGGAGGCCCCTACAATGAGCAGTTCTTC. The entire variable domain, with the rest obtained from reference TRBV5-6 and TRBJ2-1, is as follows: DAGVTQSPTHLIKTRGQQVTLRCSPKSGHDTVSWYQQALGQGPQFIFQYYEEEERQRGNFPDRFSGHQFPNYSSELNVNALLLGDSALYLCASSSVAGGPYNEQFFGPGTRLTVL.